The entry below describes one TCR beta chain. What it recognizes is unknown. CDR1 and CDR2 (germline): SNHLY, FYNNEI. CDR3 size: 16 residues. J gave up 2 bases and V 7 bases, and 6 bases lay outside the gene matches. The sample is drawn from a study of identical twins. Study observations and caveats: Zero-insertion analyses might be partly confounded by invariant T cells like MAIT and iNKT.

Unique molecular identifiers were in the cDNA, with template-switch universal primer binding. TCRdb reprocessed the 5' RACE reads via MiXCR and lists one record per CDR3 protein. The data show hundreds of thousands of distinct CDR3 sequences, with 9% to 15% seen just once and roughly 7.8% held by the top ten. These data also featured in a second study, about yellow fever vaccine responses in identical twins.

The sequence came from a woman in her late teens or twenties in good health. The sample comprised CD8+ T cells sorted from blood. The chain carries TRBV2 and TRBJ2-1; 12 bases line up with TRBD2. In DNA form, the CDR3 reads TGTGCCAGCATCGCCCCTAGCGGGGGGGCCTACAATGAGCAGTTCTTC. It translates to CASIAPSGGAYNEQFF.